The source of this T cell receptor (beta chain) is a study of blood T cells in healthy people across ages. Study results and limitations: Lack of knowledge of donor CMV status possibly confounded expanded clonotype changes.

Alongside a J-beta primer mix, a sample-barcoded 5' primer served in a second PCR lasting about 6 to 12 cycles. A template-switch adaptor containing 12 random nucleotides labeled each cDNA molecule. Via MiXCR, TCRdb re-called the 5' RACE reads, giving one row per CDR3 protein. Altogether approximately 810,000 distinct CDR3 sequences are present, roughly 26% being singletons, with the ten largest covering 15% to 20%. The CDR3 extends over 13 amino acids. The germline CDR1 and CDR2 sequences are LGHDT and YNNKEL (reference sequence). V dropped 9 bases and J dropped 0 bases, with 9 bases sitting between them. This clonotype showed up many times. What it binds is unknown.

This chain links TRBV3-1 with TRBJ2-4; D gene uncertain. The sequence was collected from a woman older than 75 in good health. Input material: blood. As DNA, the CDR3 is TGTGCCAGTTCTCATTCAGCCAAAAACATTCAGTACTTC. This sequence encodes CASSHSAKNIQYF.